What follows describes a single TCR beta chain. Germline CDR1 MNHEY, CDR2 SVGEGT. The CDR3 covers 14 residues. The record originates from a study of T cells expressing NK-cell markers. The cDNA for TCR beta came from 5'RACE template switching with UMIs. Following a re-call of the 5' RACE reads, TCRdb has one entry per CDR3 protein and lacks DNA. The sample holds some 280,000 distinct CDR3 sequences. V gene TRBV6-2 or TRBV6-3 combines with J gene TRBJ2-4; TCRdb selects TRBD2, and the lack of DNA leaves this call unchecked. The clonotype originates from a man between 18 and 29 years old in good health. The specimen sequenced was blood T cells: a sorted CD56 or NKG2C T cell subset, CD4+ or CD8+ T cells, or bulk PBMC T cells (not recorded which). CDR3 protein: CASRGRDAKNIQYF.